The clone carrying this T cell receptor beta chain was picked up many times. The antigen is unknown. This sample stems from a study of neurological immune-mediated disorders. Study-level results: The repertoires of 18 of 34 multiple sclerosis patients fell into one related-CDR3 cluster (a possible signature) under phylogenetic grouping. The multiple sclerosis repertoire cluster was not associated with any clinical or MRI feature. Private repertoires in all groups were suggested by the finding that expanded clones across subjects shared no CDR3 amino acid sequences.

CDR1 and CDR2 (germline): DFQATT, SNEGSKA (reference sequence). Between the trimmed V and J ends, which lost 0 bases and 5 bases, there was a span of 10 bases. This CDR3 contains 14 residues. The method for making cDNA was 5'RACE, and it used 10-nucleotide random UMIs. TCRdb re-analysed the 5' RACE reads in MiXCR, keeping a single row per CDR3 protein. The sample has about 120,000 distinct CDR3 sequences, 3.2% seen once. The V call is TRBV20-1, the J call TRBJ1-4, with D perhaps TRBD1 (5 bases). The TCR originated in a woman in her 30s with multiple sclerosis. Sequenced: PBMCs. CDR3 in amino acids: CSARDPSGNEKLFF. In DNA form, the CDR3 reads TGCAGTGCTAGAGATCCCTCAGGGAATGAAAAACTGTTTTTT.